This TCR beta chain was recovered during a study of radiotherapy plus CTLA-4 blockade in lung cancer. Overall study context: Objective responses were observed in approximately 20% of patients, and disease control was achieved by 30% to 40%.

Sequenced by immunoSEQ multiplex PCR; TCRdb stores in-frame clones only, minus some. Counted here are about 87,000 clones, more than 75% occurring once; the ten biggest clones make up roughly a sixth. Patients had chemo-refractory metastatic non-small-cell lung cancer and received focal radiation plus CTLA-4 blockade that used ipilimumab. On this clone itself: The antigen is undetermined.

Germline CDR1 reads LNHDA; CDR2 reads SQIVND (reference sequence). The CDR3 length is 14 residues. V dropped 10 bases and J dropped 8; count of bases not matched to a gene: 11. Study-level results: How blood T cell clones changed early, along with interferon-beta, reportedly forecast response best. After radiotherapy and ipilimumab, tumor-derived clones expanded in peripheral blood.

The rearrangement uses TRBV19 and TRBJ1-4; 9 bases agree with TRBD1. The clonotype originates from a human donor with non-small cell lung cancer that progressed on radiotherapy plus ipilimumab. The sample consisted of peripheral blood, taken from a patient treated with radiotherapy plus ipilimumab. The CDR3 spells CATDTGGRTEKLFF. As DNA, the CDR3 is TGTGCCACGGACACAGGGGGCAGAACCGAAAAACTGTTTTTT.